This T cell receptor beta chain was observed in a study of cytomegalovirus exposure and HLA in healthy donors. The PCR employed 60 Vbeta primers together with 13 Jbeta primers. Sequencing was performed with immunoSEQ multiplex PCR; in TCRdb, only in-frame clones are kept and a portion is missing. This table has about 140,000 clones, 70% appearing once. This sequence was found in an older woman in good health and CMV-seropositive. The specimen sequenced was PBMCs.

The CDR3 coding sequence is TGTGCCAGCAGTGAGCTAGCGGGAGTCAATGAGCAGTTCTTC. It translates to CASSELAGVNEQFF. This chain connects TRBV2 to TRBJ2-1; 10 positions agree with TRBD2. The germline V gene has CDR1 SNHLY and CDR2 FYNNEI. This CDR3 is 14 amino acids long. With V trimmed by 3 bases and J by 6 bases, 2 bases remained unmatched.